One sample yielded the 18 T cell receptor beta chains listed below, sequenced in a study of T cell responses to AZD1222 COVID-19 vaccine. The data were produced by immunoSEQ multiplex PCR, yet TCRdb's version contains in-frame clones alone and is incomplete. This table has 150,000 or so clones, approximately 90% appearing once. The material sequenced was peripheral blood, taken on day 0 of AZD1222 vaccination. These receptors all come from an adult in good health.

The genes are TRBV15 and TRBJ1-5, with D unresolved. Per the germline V gene, CDR1 is LNHNV and CDR2 is YYDKDF (reference sequence). The V end was cut by 1 base, the J end by 4 bases, with 5 bases between. The length of the CDR3 is 13 residues. CDR3 in amino acids: CATSRAFNQPQHF. Written as DNA, the CDR3 is TGTGCCACCAGCAGAGCGTTTAATCAGCCCCAGCATTTT.

This clone was observed once. CDR3: CASSFDGIYEQYF. The CDR3, as DNA: TGTGCCAGCAGCTTTGATGGGATATACGAGCAGTACTTC. The J gene is TRBJ2-7, the V gene TRBV7-9; D not certain. Trimming removed 3 bases at V and 4 bases at J, with 10 bases between. This CDR3 is built from 13 residues. The germline V gene has CDR1 SEHNR and CDR2 FQNEAQ (reference sequence).

This clone was seen just once. The chain has TRBV20-1 and TRBJ1-5; D remains unclear. Germline V gives CDR1 DFQATT, CDR2 SNEGSKA (reference sequence). The CDR3 has 11 residues. V was cut by 3 bases and J by 6 bases, with 6 bases left in between. Here the CDR3 DNA reads TGCAGTGCTAGCTTGGTTCAGCCCCAGCATTTT. It yields the protein CSASLVQPQHF.

The V call is TRBV28, the J call TRBJ2-7, with D tentatively TRBD2 (7 bases). CDR3 length: 13 amino acids. CDR1 and CDR2 from the germline V gene are MDHEN and SYDVKM. With 7 bases removed from V and 6 bases from J, the gap between germline ends came to 16 bases. The CDR3 loop reads CASILGGVGEQYF. CDR3 DNA sequence: TGTGCCAGCATCTTAGGGGGGGTCGGCGAGCAGTACTTC.

The chain recombines TRBV7-6 with TRBJ2-3; 7 bases align to TRBD1. This CDR3 comprises 15 residues. Germline CDR1 is SGHVS and CDR2 is FNYEAQ. With V trimmed by 5 bases and J by 2 bases, 7 bases remained unmatched. Here the CDR3 reads CASSSRQGYTDTQYF. CDR3 DNA sequence: TGTGCCAGCAGCAGCAGACAGGGATACACAGATACGCAGTATTTT.

This chain links TRBV29-1 with TRBJ1-1; no reliable D call. In germline, CDR1 is SQVTM, CDR2 ANQGSEA. The CDR3 totals 12 residues. V gave up 3 bases and J gave up 0 bases, with 5 bases separating them. The CDR3 protein is CSVDRVNTEAFF. CDR3 sequence (DNA): TGCAGCGTTGATCGGGTGAACACTGAAGCTTTCTTT.

The chain is built from TRBV7-9 and TRBJ1-1, with D possibly being TRBD1 (6 bases). Germline lookup yields CDR1 SEHNR and CDR2 FQNEAQ (reference sequence). Trimming stripped 3 bases from V and 5 bases from J, with 13 bases between. CDR3 length: 14 amino acids. CDR3 protein: CASSFGGGRTEAFF. The DNA of the CDR3 is TGTGCCAGCAGCTTTGGCGGGGGGCGGACTGAAGCTTTCTTT. Filled out from reference TRBV7-9 and TRBJ1-1, the complete variable domain reads DTGVSQNPRHKITKRGQNVTFRCDPISEHNRLYWYRQTLGQGPEFLTYFQNEAQLEKSRLLSDRFSAERPKGSFSTLEIQRTEQGDSAMYLCASSFGGGRTEAFFGQGTRLTVV.

The gene calls are TRBV6-5 and TRBJ1-2, with TRBD1 matching 7 bases. With 6 bases clipped from V and 1 base from J, the junction kept 2 bases outside the gene matches. Looked up from germline, CDR1 is MNHEY and CDR2 is SVGAGI. This CDR3 is built from 13 residues. The CDR3 protein is CASSWDSNYGYTF. The CDR3 bases are TGTGCCAGCAGCTGGGACAGTAACTATGGCTACACCTTC.

The chain couples TRBV21-1 to TRBJ2-1; the D call TRBD1 from the table was never checked on the DNA. TRBV21-1 is described as a pseudogene. This CDR3 region has 15 residues. CDR3 sequence reads: CASNQQGLDGNEQFF. The CDR3 nucleotides are TGTGCCAGCAACCAACAGGGCCTCGATGGCAATGAGCAGTTCTTC.

The chain couples TRBV12-3 or TRBV12-4 to TRBJ1-2, with 8 bases aligning to TRBD1. The CDR3 length is 12 residues. With V trimmed by 4 bases and J by 7 bases, 2 bases remained unmatched. CDR3 loop: CASSWTGFGYTF. The CDR3 nucleotides are TGTGCCAGCAGTTGGACAGGGTTTGGCTACACCTTC.

The chain is built from TRBV7-3 and TRBJ1-1, with D perhaps matching TRBD1 (6 bases). The CDR3 runs 14 residues. CDR1 and CDR2 (germline): SGHTA, FQGTGA. V gave up 5 bases and J gave up 5 bases, with 15 bases separating them. CDR3 region: CASSPGGRRTEAFF. The CDR3 DNA reads TGTGCCAGCAGCCCGGGGGGGCGTCGAACTGAAGCTTTCTTT. Together with reference TRBV7-3 and TRBJ1-1, the CDR3 gives the full variable domain: GAGVSQTPSNKVTEKGKYVELRCDPISGHTALYWYRQSLGQGPEFLIYFQGTGAADDSGLPNDRFFAVRPEGSVSTLKIQRTERGDSAVYLCASSPGGRRTEAFFGQGTRLTVV.

The chain is built from TRBV7-8 and TRBJ2-1, with a weak D call TRBD2 (5 bases). Looked up from germline, CDR1 is SGHVS and CDR2 is FQNEAQ. The CDR3 runs 16 residues. Trimming stripped 1 base from V and 1 base from J, with 11 bases between. The CDR3 DNA reads as TGTGCCAGCAGCTTAGGAGGGAGATGGTCCTACAATGAGCAGTTCTTC. Translation gives CASSLGGRWSYNEQFF.

This sequence joins TRBV28 and TRBJ2-1; the D is unclear. V was pared by 3 bases and J by 0 bases, with 9 bases between. The CDR3 length is 15 residues. CDR1 is MDHEN and CDR2 is SYDVKM in the germline V gene. CDR3 sequence reads: CASSFGPSSYNEQFF. CDR3 sequence (DNA): TGTGCCAGCAGTTTCGGGCCTAGCTCCTACAATGAGCAGTTCTTC.

The rearrangement uses TRBV5-1 and TRBJ2-1, with a possible D match to TRBD1 (6 bases). The V end lost 5 bases, the J end lost 3 bases, and 12 bases lay between the germline ends. The germline V gene has CDR1 SGHRS and CDR2 YFSETQ. CDR3 length equals 14 residues. CDR3 sequence (DNA): TGCGCCAGCAGTTCCGGACAGATCTACAATGAGCAGTTCTTC. It encodes CASSSGQIYNEQFF. The variable domain in full, with the rest retrieved from reference TRBV5-1 and TRBJ2-1, is KAGVTQTPRYLIKTRGQQVTLSCSPISGHRSVSWYQQTPGQGLQFLFEYFSETQRNKGNFPGRFSGRQFSNSRSEMNVSTLELGDSALYLCASSSGQIYNEQFFGPGTRLTVL.

This chain uses TRBV12-3 or TRBV12-4 with TRBJ1-3; D ambiguous. The CDR3 is 12 amino acids. V lost 7 bases to trimming and J lost 2 bases, with 6 bases between them. Here the CDR3 DNA reads TGTGCCAGCATCCCGGCTGGAAACACCATATATTTT. As protein: CASIPAGNTIYF.

This CDR3 reads CATSRGVGKGAFF. The CDR3 DNA follows: TGTGCCACCAGCAGAGGGGTTGGGAAGGGAGCTTTCTTT. The gene calls are TRBV15 and TRBJ1-1; no reliable D call. The V end lost 1 base, the J end lost 10 bases, and 13 bases lay between the germline ends. Germline CDR1 is LNHNV and CDR2 is YYDKDF (reference sequence). The CDR3 is 13 residues long.

The rearrangement uses TRBV4-3 and TRBJ2-3, with TRBD2 matching 11 bases. The CDR3 is made up of 18 amino acids. The trim removed 0 bases at V and 6 bases at J, leaving 11 bases unmatched. The V gene's germline CDR1 is LGHNA and CDR2 YSLEER. The CDR3 coding sequence is TGCGCCAGCAGCCAAGACCAACTAGCGGGGGTATATCTCGATACGCAGTATTTT. Its translation: CASSQDQLAGVYLDTQYF.

The V gene is TRBV28, the J gene TRBJ2-3, with D tentatively TRBD1 or TRBD2 (6 bases each). The CDR3 length is 14 residues. The ends were cut back, 7 bases at V and 5 bases at J, with 16 bases in the middle. Germline V gene sequence: CDR1 MDHEN, CDR2 SYDVKM. CDR3 region: CASTPRGAIDTQYF. CDR3 nucleotide sequence: TGTGCCAGCACTCCTAGGGGGGCTATAGATACGCAGTATTTT.